The 20 T cell receptor beta chains in this list originate from one sample, sequenced in a study of long-term antiretroviral therapy in people with HIV. Survey-level immunoSEQ v3.0 assays were run. The repertoire was sequenced with immunoSEQ multiplex PCR; TCRdb's copy has only in-frame clones and lacks some. The sample includes 25,000 to 35,000 clones, approximately 84% of them seen just once. The specimen was unsorted PBMCs, collected 3.1 years after starting antiretroviral therapy. These receptors were collected from a woman aged 50 to 60 with HIV.

The chain couples TRBV19 to TRBJ2-3; D unresolved. The CDR3 contains 11 residues. Germline V CDR1 and CDR2: LNHDA, SQIVND (reference sequence). V lost 5 bases to trimming and J lost 6 bases, with 6 bases between them. The CDR3 region has the DNA TGTGCCAGTAGTGCCTATGATACGCAGTATTTT. It is translated as CASSAYDTQYF.

V gene TRBV6-6 combines with J gene TRBJ2-5; possibly TRBD1 for D (6 bases). The CDR3 is 13 residues long. CDR1 and CDR2 (germline): MNHNY, SVGAGI (reference sequence). Deletions cut 5 bases from V and 1 base from J, with 8 bases between. CDR3 loop: CASSRDTQETQYF. CDR3 nucleotide sequence: TGTGCCAGCAGTAGGGACACCCAAGAGACCCAGTACTTC.

The genes are TRBV4-1 and TRBJ1-3, with D unresolved. The CDR3 extends over 17 amino acids. V was pared by 0 bases and J by 0 bases, with 12 bases between. Germline lookup yields CDR1 MGHRA and CDR2 YSYEKL. The CDR3 nucleotides are TGCGCCAGCAGCCAAGATGGACTGATCAACTCTGGAAACACCATATATTTT. This codes for CASSQDGLINSGNTIYF.

The gene calls are TRBV27 and TRBJ1-5; no clear D. V dropped 3 bases and J dropped 8 bases, with 14 bases sitting between them. Germline V gene lookup returns CDR1 MNHEY and CDR2 SMNVEV (reference sequence). The CDR3 spans 14 residues. DNA of the CDR3: TGTGCCAGCAGTTTTAATGTATTTGTTGAGCCCCAGCATTTT. Protein: CASSFNVFVEPQHF.

This chain uses TRBV30 with TRBJ2-2, with D unclear. Germline V gene lookup returns CDR1 GTSNPN and CDR2 SVGIG (reference sequence). The ends were cut back, 4 bases at V and 1 base at J, with 10 bases in the middle. This CDR3 is 14 amino acids long. The CDR3 is CAWTKSRNTGELFF. The CDR3 DNA sequence: TGTGCCTGGACTAAATCAAGGAACACCGGGGAGCTGTTTTTT.

This clone was counted a few times. CDR3 DNA sequence: TGTGCCAGCGATAGGGACAAGGCCTACAATGAGCAGTTCTTC. This encodes CASDRDKAYNEQFF. This sequence joins TRBV2 and TRBJ2-1; D possibly corresponds to TRBD1 (6 bases). V was shortened by 8 bases and J by 2 bases, with 13 bases between the two germline ends. This CDR3 is 14 amino acids long. Germline V gene data show CDR1 as SNHLY and CDR2 as FYNNEI.

The chain is built from TRBV6-1 and TRBJ2-1, with D unclear. The V and J ends lost 0 bases and 0 bases respectively, with 6 bases between them. CDR1 is MNHNS, CDR2 SASEGT, per germline. The CDR3 covers 15 residues. CDR3: CASSEAQASYNEQFF. CDR3 in DNA: TGTGCCAGCAGTGAAGCGCAGGCCTCCTACAATGAGCAGTTCTTC.

The V and J genes are TRBV9 and TRBJ2-3; a weak D match, TRBD2 (7 bases). Germline CDR1 SGDLS, CDR2 YYNGEE. V lost 2 bases and J lost 4, with 14 bases in between. The CDR3 is made up of 15 amino acids. This CDR3 is CASSVGGGPPDTQYF. Here the CDR3 DNA reads TGTGCCAGCAGCGTGGGGGGGGGCCCCCCAGATACGCAGTATTTT.

The J gene is TRBJ2-5, the V gene TRBV28; D unresolved. The CDR3 sequence is 13 residues long. Trimming pared 3 bases from V and 4 bases from J, leaving 9 bases between. The V gene's germline CDR1 is MDHEN and CDR2 SYDVKM. The CDR3 spells CASSFLPGETQYF. The CDR3 nucleotides are TGTGCCAGCAGTTTTCTCCCTGGAGAGACCCAGTACTTC. Full variable domain (outside the CDR3, taken from reference TRBV28 and TRBJ2-5): DVKVTQSSRYLVKRTGEKVFLECVQDMDHENMFWYRQDPGLGLRLIYFSYDVKMKEKGDIPEGYSVSREKKERFSLILESASTNQTSMYLCASSFLPGETQYFGPGTRLLVL.

The V call is TRBV7-8, the J call TRBJ1-4, with D maybe TRBD1 (6 bases). Trimming took off 5 bases at V and 0 bases at J, with 10 bases between the two ends. Germline V CDR1 and CDR2: SGHVS, FQNEAQ. CDR3 length: 15 amino acids. Written as DNA, the CDR3 is TGTGCCAGCAGCGACACAGGGACAACTAATGAAAAACTGTTTTTT. Translating it yields CASSDTGTTNEKLFF.

The chain combines TRBV5-5 with TRBJ2-7; 9 bases are shared with TRBD1. Germline V lookup: CDR1 SGHKS, CDR2 YYEKEE (reference sequence). The CDR3 loop spans 17 amino acids. Germline trimming cut 0 bases from V and 7 bases from J; bases unmatched to any gene: 14. The CDR3 here is CASSLVVEGTGSWEQYV. The CDR3, as DNA: TGTGCCAGCAGCTTGGTAGTTGAAGGGACAGGGTCGTGGGAGCAGTACGTC.

The chain is built from TRBV30 and TRBJ2-7, with D hard to call. Germline V gives CDR1 GTSNPN, CDR2 SVGIG (reference sequence). V was clipped by 2 bases and J by 6 bases, with 23 bases between them. The CDR3 is made up of 16 amino acids. CDR3 nucleotide sequence: TGTGCCTGGAGTCCCGGACCCTCTTCCCTCATCGGCGAGCAGTACGTC. Residues: CAWSPGPSSLIGEQYV.

The chain has TRBV5-1 and TRBJ1-5; 7 bases match TRBD1. With 4 bases clipped from V and 0 bases from J, the junction kept 13 bases outside the gene matches. The CDR3 has 18 amino acids. CDR1 SGHRS and CDR2 YFSETQ come from the germline V gene. The CDR3 is CASSLILPTGFSNQPQHF. The CDR3 bases are TGCGCCAGCAGCCTGATCCTCCCGACAGGGTTTAGCAATCAGCCCCAGCATTTT. The variable domain in full, completed from reference TRBV5-1 and TRBJ1-5, reads KAGVTQTPRYLIKTRGQQVTLSCSPISGHRSVSWYQQTPGQGLQFLFEYFSETQRNKGNFPGRFSGRQFSNSRSEMNVSTLELGDSALYLCASSLILPTGFSNQPQHFGDGTRLSIL.

The V call is TRBV4-1, the J call TRBJ1-4; D is unresolved. The germline V gene has CDR1 MGHRA and CDR2 YSYEKL. Trimming cost V 1 base and J 8 bases, with 5 bases left between them. The CDR3 consists of 12 residues. The CDR3 loop is CASSQGWEKLFF. For the CDR3, the DNA is TGCGCCAGCAGCCAAGGATGGGAAAAACTGTTTTTT.

The J gene is TRBJ2-1, the V gene TRBV5-1; 14 nucleotides match TRBD2. The CDR3 covers 15 residues. Trimming at V came to 4 bases and at J to 15 bases, leaving 12 bases not matched to a gene. CDR1 and CDR2 (germline): SGHRS, YFSETQ. In DNA form, the CDR3 reads TGCGCCAGCAGCCCCGGACTAGCGGGGGGTCCTTCCCCGTTCTTC. This translates into CASSPGLAGGPSPFF.

DNA for the CDR3: TGTGCCATCAGCGGGACTTATGGCTACACCTTC. Protein: CAISGTYGYTF. The J gene is TRBJ1-2, the V gene TRBV10-3, with D possibly matching TRBD1 (5 bases). The CDR3 spans 11 residues. The germline gives CDR1 ENHRY, CDR2 SYGVKD. V dropped 6 bases and J dropped 5 bases, with 7 bases sitting between them.

The chain links TRBV18 to TRBJ2-5; D uncertain. CDR3 length: 13 residues. CDR1 KGHSH and CDR2 LQKENI come from the germline V gene. V was trimmed by 1 base and J by 2 bases, leaving 5 bases between them. The CDR3 DNA is TGTGCCAGCTCACCACGGATGCAAGAGACCCAGTACTTC. It specifies CASSPRMQETQYF.

The chain is built from TRBV9 and TRBJ2-2; no firm D call. Germline loops: CDR1 SGDLS, CDR2 YYNGEE. Trimming left V 3 bases short and J 2 bases short, with 2 bases between. The CDR3 runs to 12 residues. CDR3 protein: CASSANTGELFF. The CDR3 bases are TGTGCCAGCAGCGCAAACACCGGGGAGCTGTTTTTT.

The chain links TRBV11-2 to TRBJ2-5; D possibly corresponds to TRBD2 (7 bases). V dropped 3 bases and J dropped 4 bases, with 15 bases sitting between them. The CDR3 totals 15 residues. Germline loops: CDR1 SGHAT, CDR2 FQNNGV. The CDR3 DNA reads TGTGCCAGCAGCTTGAAGGGAGGGGGGGGAGAGACCCAGTACTTC. Its translation is CASSLKGGGGETQYF. Combining the CDR3 with reference TRBV11-2 and TRBJ2-5 gives the whole variable domain EAGVAQSPRYKIIEKRQSVAFWCNPISGHATLYWYQQILGQGPKLLIQFQNNGVVDDSQLPKDRFSAERLKGVDSTLKIQPAKLEDSAVYLCASSLKGGGGETQYFGPGTRLLVL.

V is TRBV29-1 and J is TRBJ2-5, with a weak D call TRBD1 (8 bases). Trimming removed 7 bases at V and 1 base at J, with 16 bases between. CDR1 is SQVTM, CDR2 ANQGSEA, per germline. There are 14 residues in the CDR3. In DNA form, the CDR3 reads TGCAGCGGGGAGGGGACAGGAGTCCAAGAGACCCAGTACTTC. Amino acids: CSGEGTGVQETQYF.